This T cell receptor (beta chain) was observed in a study of shared clonotypes between healthy human individuals. CD45RO-negative, CCR7-positively selected cells formed the naive CD8 fraction, excluding terminally differentiated effector memory CD45RA+ cells. Assay used: immunoSEQ multiplex PCR; TCRdb lists only in-frame clones, some missing. There are around 1.9 million clones in the sample; just over 90% occur only once, and more than 1.5% lies in the top ten. This clone was counted a single time. The receptor's source is a man between 18 and 29 years old in good health. Some clones in this sample may be carry-over from other donors' samples. Input material: naive CD8+ T cells from PBMCs.

This CDR3 reads CASSMSGQGTDTQYF. CDR3 nucleotide sequence: TGTGCCAGTAGTATGTCCGGACAGGGCACAGATACGCAGTATTTT. The chain links TRBV19 to TRBJ2-3; TRBD1 matches 7 bases. The V and J ends lost 3 bases and 1 base, in that order; junction bases with no gene match: 4. Germline V gene lookup returns CDR1 LNHDA and CDR2 SQIVND (reference sequence). CDR3 length: 15 amino acids.